Each of the 4 T cell receptor beta chains below was sequenced from the same sample in a study of blood T cells in healthy people across ages. PCR was performed a second time for about 7 to 12 cycles using a sample-barcoded 5' primer and a J-beta primer mix. TCRdb called the 5' RACE reads again in MiXCR, with one record for every CDR3 protein. The sample consists of hundreds of thousands of distinct CDR3 sequences, 22% of them appearing once. Sequenced sample: blood. The receptors come from a man in his sixties or seventies in good health.

This chain joins TRBV3-1 and TRBJ2-1, with no clear D. V dropped 4 bases and J dropped 5 bases, with 18 bases sitting between them. Germline CDR1 and CDR2: LGHDT and YNNKEL (reference sequence). The CDR3 totals 16 residues. The CDR3 region has the DNA TGTGCCAGCAGCCCTCCCCTCTGGACGCGACACAATGAGCAGTTCTTC. Amino acid sequence: CASSPPLWTRHNEQFF.

The chain is built from TRBV6-5 and TRBJ2-2, with D uncertain. Germline assignment: CDR1 MNHEY and CDR2 SVGAGI. The CDR3 totals 17 residues. Trimming took off 8 bases at V and 0 bases at J, with 19 bases between the two ends. CDR3 in DNA: TGTGCCAGCGGCCCCCCCAAGAAGACCGCGAACACCGGGGAGCTGTTTTTT. As protein: CASGPPKKTANTGELFF.

This clonotype occurred a few times. The rearrangement uses TRBV2 and TRBJ2-5; 8 positions match TRBD2. In germline, CDR1 is SNHLY, CDR2 FYNNEI. CDR3 length: 15 amino acids. The V gene end was trimmed by 7 bases and the J gene end by 1 base; junction bases not matched to a gene: 8. CDR3 in DNA: TGTGCCAGCAAATTGGAAGCGGGGGCCCAAGAGACCCAGTACTTC. It is translated as CASKLEAGAQETQYF.

This clonotype was counted between two and nine times. The CDR3 nucleotides are TGTGCCAGCAGCTTCCTAGCGGCCAGGGCAGATACGCAGTATTTT. This gives the protein CASSFLAARADTQYF. The J gene is TRBJ2-3, the V gene TRBV11-1; TRBD2 aligns across 7 bases. This CDR3 region has 15 residues. Germline V CDR1 and CDR2: SGHAT, FQDESV (reference sequence). After removal of 3 bases from V and 4 bases from J, the junction contained 7 bases not matched to a gene.